This T cell receptor beta chain was obtained from a study of breast tumors, draining lymph nodes, adjacent tissues. Whole-study findings and limits: Compared with basal-like, luminal-like tumors shared significantly more repertoire with nontumor tissue. Most tumor T cells seemingly derive from lymph node, then expand in tumor. Tumors had less TCR diversity than lymph nodes, more than nontumor tissue.

Concerning this clonotype: Its antigen is unknown.

This CDR3 spans 13 amino acids. Trimming removed 11 bases from V and 0 bases from J, with 11 bases in between. Germline CDR1 is LNHDA and CDR2 is SQIVND (reference sequence). Breast cancer patients provided tissue from their axillary draining lymph nodes. TCRdb ran MiXCR on the multiplex PCR reads and lists one entry per CDR3 protein. The table lists 140,000 or so distinct CDR3 sequences, 32% of them singletons. The sample consisted of axillary lymph node tissue. This TCR was recovered from a female donor with breast cancer. Some clones in this sample may be carry-over from other donors' samples. The rearrangement uses TRBV19 and TRBJ1-3; no reliable D call. CDR3 loop: CAGGRDSGNTIYF. In nucleotides, the CDR3 is TGTGCCGGTGGACGGGACTCTGGAAACACCATATATTTT.